The rows below give T cell receptor beta chains drawn from one sample of a study of blood T cells in healthy people across ages. TCRdb redid the calling of the 5' RACE reads with MiXCR, one entry per CDR3 protein. The table includes fewer than 700,000 distinct CDR3 sequences, 47% detected once. Sequencing used blood. Receptor source: a man at least 80 years old in good health. Each CDR3 is given with its conserved first and last residue. D genes are given only for firm matches. Part of the rows lack a size; the others show once, few, many or a class for expanded clones.

>NA|TRBV7-2|TRBJ1-2|few
TGTGCCAGCACTCCCGAAGGGACCTATGGCTACACCTTC
CASTPEGTYGYTF
>NA|TRBV3-1|TRBJ2-1|NA
TGTGCCAGCAGCCAAGTATTGGTGAATGAGCAGTTCTTC
CASSQVLVNEQFF
>NA|TRBV5-1|TRBJ2-7|NA
TGCGCCAGCAGCTTTGGGACTGAACCCCGGACGACTTACGAGCAGTACTTC
CASSFGTEPRTTYEQYF
>NA|TRBV20-1|TRBJ2-7|NA
TGCAGTGCTAGTTCCAACAATGAGCAGTACTTC
CSASSNNEQYF
>NA|TRBV7-8|TRBJ2-1|NA
TGTGCCAGCAGCCTCCGGCCGAGCTCCTACAATGAGCAGTTCTTC
CASSLRPSSYNEQFF
>TRBD1|TRBV30|TRBJ2-7|NA
TGTGCCTGGGAACCGGGACAGGGCTACGAGCAGTACTTC
CAWEPGQGYEQYF
>NA|TRBV20-1|TRBJ2-7|NA
TGCAGTGCTAGATCCCAGGACGGCTCCTACGAGCAGTACTTC
CSARSQDGSYEQYF
>TRBD1|TRBV10-3|TRBJ2-5|NA
TGTGCCAGTAGGGGACAGCTGGCCGATGGGACCCAGTACTTC
CASRGQLADGTQYF
>NA|TRBV2|TRBJ1-1|NA
TGTGCCAGCAGGCCGACTTACACTGGAGCTTTCTTT
CASRPTYTGAFF
>TRBD1|TRBV12-3/TRBV12-4|TRBJ1-2|few
TGTGCCAGCAGAGTTCTGGGACAGGGAGGTGGCTACACCTTC
CASRVLGQGGGYTF
>TRBD1|TRBV6-5|TRBJ2-7|few
TGTGCCAGCAGCATCGCCGGGACAGCTACCTACGAGCAGTACTTC
CASSIAGTATYEQYF
>NA|TRBV6-5|TRBJ1-5|many
TGTGCCAGCAGTGCCCGACCGGACGGTAGTTGGCCCCAGCATTTT
CASSARPDGSWPQHF
>NA|TRBV6-2/TRBV6-3|TRBJ1-1|NA
TGTGCCAGCAGTTACGGGAGACGGGAGATGAACACTGAAGCTTTCTTT
CASSYGRREMNTEAFF
>NA|TRBV5-1|TRBJ1-1|NA
TGCGCCAGCAGTCCAGGGGAAATGGTCACTGAAGCTTTCTTT
CASSPGEMVTEAFF
>NA|TRBV6-5|TRBJ2-5|NA
TGTGCCAGCAGTTACTCCCTCCGGCCGCAGGAGACCCAGTACTTC
CASSYSLRPQETQYF
>NA|TRBV6-6|TRBJ1-6|few
TGTGCCAGCAGTTCCCGGGACCTTTGGAATTCACCCCTCCACTTT
CASSSRDLWNSPLHF
>NA|TRBV7-2|TRBJ2-7|NA
TGTGCCAGCAGCGCCTTTGGACGGTCCTACGAGCAGTACTTC
CASSAFGRSYEQYF
>TRBD1|TRBV20-1|TRBJ1-2|NA
TGCAGTGCTAGTGACAGGGGCGAGTATGGCTACACCTTC
CSASDRGEYGYTF
>TRBD1|TRBV7-2|TRBJ1-2|NA
TGTGCCAGCAGCTTGGGACAGATCTATGGCTACACCTTC
CASSLGQIYGYTF
>TRBD2|TRBV29-1|TRBJ2-1|many
TGCAGCGGCGAAACTAGCGGGAGTAGCGATGAGCAGTTCTTC
CSGETSGSSDEQFF
>NA|TRBV6-6|TRBJ2-5|many
TGTGCCAGCAGTTACACAGGGTGGGAGACCCAGTACTTC
CASSYTGWETQYF
>NA|TRBV19|TRBJ2-6|NA
TGTGCCAGTAGTACCCAGGCGAGCTCTGGGGCCAACGTCCTGACTTTC
CASSTQASSGANVLTF
>NA|TRBV5-1|TRBJ1-6|few
TGCGCCAGCAGCCCGGGACCACCAAGCTCCTATAATTCACCCCTCCACTTT
CASSPGPPSSYNSPLHF
>NA|TRBV6-6|TRBJ1-6|few
TGTGCCAGCAGTTACGGAGAGAGTTCACCCCTCCACTTT
CASSYGESSPLHF
>TRBD2|TRBV9|TRBJ2-5|NA
TGTGCCAGCAGCGTAGGGCCTAGCGGGGGAGAAGAGACCCAGTACTTC
CASSVGPSGGEETQYF
>TRBD1|TRBV29-1|TRBJ2-7|NA
TGCAGCGTTGAAGCCGGGACAGGGATCGAGCAGTACTTC
CSVEAGTGIEQYF
>TRBD1|TRBV28|TRBJ1-1|few
TGTGCCGCGGCAGGGGGCGGATGGACTGAAGCTTTCTTT
CAAAGGGWTEAFF
>TRBD2|TRBV20-1|TRBJ2-7|NA
TGCAGTGCTAGAGGGACTAGCGGGAGAGATAACGAGCAGTACTTC
CSARGTSGRDNEQYF
>TRBD2|TRBV10-3|TRBJ2-1|few
TGTGCCATCACGGCGGGAGATGAGCAGTTCTTC
CAITAGDEQFF
>TRBD1|TRBV5-5|TRBJ2-7|NA
TGTGCCAGCAGCCGCAATACAGGGGTTAGACACGAGCAGTACTTC
CASSRNTGVRHEQYF
>TRBD1|TRBV6-5|TRBJ1-1|NA
TGTGCCAGCAGTTACTCGACAGGGCTTGGAACTGAAGCTTTCTTT
CASSYSTGLGTEAFF
>TRBD1|TRBV7-9|TRBJ1-1|NA
TGTGCCAGCAGCCCTGGGACAGGGGGGGTTTGGGACACTGAAGCTTTCTTT
CASSPGTGGVWDTEAFF